This paragraph reports one T cell receptor (beta chain). Its antigen is not known. These data come from a study of chemoradiotherapy in HPV16-positive cancers. General observations from the study: Candidate HPV-specific clones and E7-related TCR motifs grew in tumor during treatment.

The data were produced by immunoSEQ multiplex PCR, yet TCRdb's version contains in-frame clones alone and is incomplete. Among 4,000 to 5,500 clones listed, 75% to 85% were seen once. Trimming took 0 bases from V and 1 from J, leaving 4 bases between them. This CDR3 is 13 amino acids long. CDR1 is SGHRS, CDR2 YFSETQ, per germline. The receptor was derived from a human donor with HPV-associated anogenital cancer. Source: tumor tissue, taken from a patient who underwent chemoradiotherapy. The gene calls are TRBV5-1 and TRBJ1-1; the D is unclear. The CDR3 bases are TGCGCCAGCAGCTTGGACAGGAACACTGAAGCTTTCTTT. This codes for CASSLDRNTEAFF.